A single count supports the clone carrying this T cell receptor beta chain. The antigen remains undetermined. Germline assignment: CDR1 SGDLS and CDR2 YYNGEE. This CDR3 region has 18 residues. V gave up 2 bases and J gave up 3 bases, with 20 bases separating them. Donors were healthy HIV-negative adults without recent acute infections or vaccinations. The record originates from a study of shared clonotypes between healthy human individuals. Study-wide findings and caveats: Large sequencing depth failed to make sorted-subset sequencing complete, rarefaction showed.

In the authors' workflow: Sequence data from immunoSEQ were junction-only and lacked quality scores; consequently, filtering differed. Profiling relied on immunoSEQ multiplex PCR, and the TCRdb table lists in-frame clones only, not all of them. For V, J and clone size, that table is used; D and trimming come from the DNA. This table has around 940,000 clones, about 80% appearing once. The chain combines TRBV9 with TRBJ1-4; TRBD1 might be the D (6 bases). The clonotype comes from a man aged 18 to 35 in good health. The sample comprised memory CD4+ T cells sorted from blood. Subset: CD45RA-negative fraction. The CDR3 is CASSVGGAAHPPNEKLFF. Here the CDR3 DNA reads TGTGCCAGCAGCGTTGGGGGGGCCGCCCACCCACCTAATGAAAAACTGTTTTTT.